Below, 4 T cell receptor beta chains from the same sample are listed, as sequenced in a study of shared clonotypes between healthy human individuals. Assay: immunoSEQ multiplex PCR; the TCRdb copy retains only in-frame clones and omits some. This sample has about 2,500,000 clones, with approximately 90% found just once. The specimen sequenced was naive CD4+ T cells sorted from blood. Stated subset: CD45RA+ positively selected. These receptors all come from a man aged 18 to 35 in good health.

The rearrangement uses TRBV5-6 and TRBJ1-2; TRBD1 matches 9 bases. From germline, CDR1 is SGHDT and CDR2 YYEEEE. Trimming cost V 4 bases and J 11 bases; bases outside gene matches: 6. The CDR3 extends over 12 amino acids. The CDR3 spells CASSLPDRGYTF. The CDR3, as DNA: TGTGCCAGCAGCCTGCCGGACAGGGGATACACCTTC.

V usage is TRBV19 and J usage is TRBJ1-4; D gene ambiguous. Germline lookup yields CDR1 LNHDA and CDR2 SQIVND (reference sequence). V lost 6 bases and J 12 bases, leaving 14 bases between the germline ends. The CDR3 spans 12 residues. CDR3 coding DNA: TGTGCCAGTAGAGACCATACCGGGGAACTGTTTTTT. It yields the protein CASRDHTGELFF.

The CDR3 DNA sequence: TGTGCCATCAGTGAATCGCTGGGACTAGCCTACAATGAGCAGTTCTTC. This translates into CAISESLGLAYNEQFF. The chain employs TRBV10-3 and TRBJ2-1; 8 nucleotides agree with TRBD2. CDR1 is ENHRY, CDR2 SYGVKD, per germline. The length of the CDR3 is 16 residues. Trimming removed 3 bases from V and 2 bases from J; junction bases left unmatched: 6.

The CDR3 region is CASQPLTGGYYGYTF. CDR3 in DNA: TGTGCCAGCCAGCCTCTGACAGGGGGCTACTATGGCTACACCTTC. This chain connects TRBV25-1 to TRBJ1-2, with 10 nucleotides matching TRBD1. Trimming at V came to 8 bases and at J to 3 bases, leaving 9 bases not matched to a gene. The CDR3 is 15 amino acids. Germline CDR1 is MGHDK and CDR2 is SYGVNS.